These 8 T cell receptor beta chains were all obtained from the same sample, sequenced in a study of sequential checkpoint blockade in melanoma. Treatment noted: randomized to nivolumab then ipilimumab (arm A) or the reverse (arm B). Data came from immunoSEQ multiplex PCR; TCRdb stores just in-frame clones and leaves some out. The profile shows roughly 1,400 clones, 23% of them singletons. The starting material was tumor tissue (inferred from file names), obtained from a patient given nivolumab and ipilimumab in sequence. These receptor sequences come from a human donor with melanoma.

This clone has only a few counts. This chain links TRBV18 with TRBJ1-1; a possible D gene is TRBD1 (5 bases). The V end was cut by 0 bases, the J end by 4 bases, with 9 bases between. The germline V gene has CDR1 KGHSH and CDR2 LQKENI. The CDR3 sequence is 14 residues long. The CDR3 here is CASSPPGVTTEAFF. For the CDR3, the DNA is TGTGCCAGCTCACCACCGGGGGTTACCACTGAAGCTTTCTTT.

This sequence joins TRBV5-1 and TRBJ2-3; 9 nucleotides line up with TRBD1. Germline V CDR1 and CDR2: SGHRS, YFSETQ. V was clipped by 5 bases and J by 5 bases; unmatched bases: 9. The CDR3 runs 15 residues. CDR3 DNA sequence: TGCGCCAGCAGGCCGGGACAGGGTTTTTTAGATACGCAGTATTTT. It is translated as CASRPGQGFLDTQYF. The complete variable domain, with remaining parts taken from reference TRBV5-1 and TRBJ2-3, reads KAGVTQTPRYLIKTRGQQVTLSCSPISGHRSVSWYQQTPGQGLQFLFEYFSETQRNKGNFPGRFSGRQFSNSRSEMNVSTLELGDSALYLCASRPGQGFLDTQYFGPGTRLTVL.

The genes are TRBV14 and TRBJ2-7, with 8 bases that match TRBD2. This CDR3 spans 11 amino acids. V trimming: 1 base; J trimming: 11 bases; junction bases outside the gene matches: 1. Germline assignment: CDR1 SGHDN and CDR2 FVKESK. The CDR3, as DNA: TGTGCCAGCAGCCAAGGGACTAGCAAGTACTTC. It specifies CASSQGTSKYF.

V usage is TRBV10-2 and J usage is TRBJ2-7, with 8 positions matching TRBD1. This CDR3 has 15 amino acids. V was clipped by 3 bases and J by 1 base; unmatched bases: 5. From germline, CDR1 is WSHSY and CDR2 SAAADI. CDR3 in DNA: TGCGCCAGCAGTGATATTGGACAGGGATCCTACGAGCAGTACTTC. This translates into CASSDIGQGSYEQYF.

The rearrangement joins TRBV12-5 to TRBJ2-1; either TRBD1 or TRBD2 may fit D (5 bases each). The CDR3 covers 13 residues. The germline V gene has CDR1 LGHNT and CDR2 FRNRAP. CDR3 sequence (DNA): TGTGCCAGCAACCTGGGACCCTACAATGAGCAGTTCTTC. This gives the protein CASNLGPYNEQFF.

The chain employs TRBV6-8 and TRBJ2-3; TRBD2 might be the D (6 bases). Germline loops: CDR1 MNHGY, CDR2 SAAAGT. V shed 11 bases and J shed 1 base, with 19 bases lying between them. This CDR3 has 15 amino acids. CDR3 sequence: CASRRGGAGTDTQYF. The CDR3 DNA reads TGTGCCTCCCGGAGGGGCGGAGCAGGCACAGATACGCAGTATTTT.

This clone was picked up a small number of times. J is TRBJ1-1 and V is TRBV9; D unclear. V lost 6 bases and J 2 bases, leaving 11 bases between the germline ends. Looked up from germline, CDR1 is SGDLS and CDR2 is YYNGEE. This CDR3 region has 13 residues. The CDR3 spells CASTEGINTEAFF. DNA of the CDR3: TGTGCCAGCACAGAGGGTATAAACACTGAAGCTTTCTTT.

In its sample, this clone was seen a few times. The V and J genes are TRBV6-8 and TRBJ2-5; TRBD2 matches at 15 bases. The CDR3 has 19 amino acids. V dropped 5 bases and J dropped 4; count of bases not matched to a gene: 14. Germline V gene lookup returns CDR1 MNHGY and CDR2 SAAAGT. The CDR3 loop is CASSPPLRTSGGALETQYF. CDR3 nucleotides: TGTGCCAGCAGTCCACCACTTAGGACTAGCGGGGGGGCTCTAGAGACCCAGTACTTC.